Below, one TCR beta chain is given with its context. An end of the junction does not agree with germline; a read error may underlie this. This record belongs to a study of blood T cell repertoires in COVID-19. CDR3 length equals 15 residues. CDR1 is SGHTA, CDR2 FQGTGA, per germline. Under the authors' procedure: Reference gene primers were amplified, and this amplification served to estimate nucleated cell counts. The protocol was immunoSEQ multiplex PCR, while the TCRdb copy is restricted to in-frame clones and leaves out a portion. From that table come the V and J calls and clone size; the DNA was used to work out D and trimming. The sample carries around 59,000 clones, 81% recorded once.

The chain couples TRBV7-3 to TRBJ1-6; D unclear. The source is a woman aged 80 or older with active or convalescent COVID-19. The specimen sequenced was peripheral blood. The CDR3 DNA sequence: TGTGCCAGCAGCGTAACAGCCCGCTATAATTCACCCCTCCACTTT. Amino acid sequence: CASSVTARYNSPLHF.